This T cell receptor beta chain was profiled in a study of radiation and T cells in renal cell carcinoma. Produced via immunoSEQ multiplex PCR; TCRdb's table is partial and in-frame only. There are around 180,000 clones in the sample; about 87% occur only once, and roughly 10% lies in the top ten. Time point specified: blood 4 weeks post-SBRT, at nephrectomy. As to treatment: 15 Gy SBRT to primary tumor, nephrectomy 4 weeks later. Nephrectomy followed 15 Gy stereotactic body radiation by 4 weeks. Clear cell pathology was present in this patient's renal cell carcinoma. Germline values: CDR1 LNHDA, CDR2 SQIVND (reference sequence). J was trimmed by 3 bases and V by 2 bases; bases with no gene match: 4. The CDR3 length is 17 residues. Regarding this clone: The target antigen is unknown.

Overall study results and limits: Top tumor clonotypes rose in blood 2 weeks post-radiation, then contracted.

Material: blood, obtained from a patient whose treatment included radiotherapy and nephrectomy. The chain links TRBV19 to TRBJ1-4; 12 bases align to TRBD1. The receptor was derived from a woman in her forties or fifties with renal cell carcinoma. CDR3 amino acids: CASSITGQGAPNEKLFF. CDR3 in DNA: TGTGCCAGTAGTATAACGGGACAGGGGGCGCCTAATGAAAAACTGTTTTTT. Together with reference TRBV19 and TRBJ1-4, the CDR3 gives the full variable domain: DGGITQSPKYLFRKEGQNVTLSCEQNLNHDAMYWYRQDPGQGLRLIYYSQIVNDFQKGDIAEGYSVSREKKESFPLTVTSAQKNPTAFYLCASSITGQGAPNEKLFFGSGTQLSVL.